Presented here are 27 T cell receptor beta chains from one specimen sequenced in a study of OX40 agonist ivuxolimab in advanced cancers. The protocol was immunoSEQ multiplex PCR, while the TCRdb copy is restricted to in-frame clones and leaves out a portion. The sample carries some 89,000 clones, about 86% recorded once. Material: CD4+ or CD8+ T cells sorted from blood, obtained in a trial of the OX40 agonist ivuxolimab. The receptor set was obtained from an adult with an advanced solid tumor such as melanoma, head and neck, liver or kidney cancer.

The J gene is TRBJ2-7, the V gene TRBV5-5; D gene uncertain. Germline CDR1 reads SGHKS; CDR2 reads YYEKEE (reference sequence). Trimming took off 0 bases at V and 0 bases at J, with 10 bases between the two ends. The length of the CDR3 is 15 residues. CDR3 in amino acids: CASSLALGFSYEQYF. The CDR3 region has the DNA TGTGCCAGCAGCTTGGCGCTGGGGTTCTCCTACGAGCAGTACTTC.

The rearrangement uses TRBV7-9 and TRBJ1-3; no clear D gene. V was cut by 4 bases and J by 0 bases, with 4 bases left in between. The germline V gene encodes CDR1 SEHNR and CDR2 FQNEAQ (reference sequence). The CDR3 consists of 13 residues. CDR3 sequence reads: CASSSGSGNTIYF. The CDR3 DNA is TGTGCCAGCAGCTCAGGCTCTGGAAACACCATATATTTT.

The J gene is TRBJ1-4, the V gene TRBV28, with D unresolved. With 4 bases removed from V and 6 bases from J, the gap between germline ends came to 15 bases. Germline assignment: CDR1 MDHEN and CDR2 SYDVKM. The CDR3 runs 15 residues. This chain's CDR3 is CASSSTGKDDEKLFF. The DNA of the CDR3 is TGTGCCAGCAGTTCGACGGGGAAGGACGATGAAAAACTGTTTTTT. Looking up the rest from reference TRBV28 and TRBJ1-4 gives the full variable domain: DVKVTQSSRYLVKRTGEKVFLECVQDMDHENMFWYRQDPGLGLRLIYFSYDVKMKEKGDIPEGYSVSREKKERFSLILESASTNQTSMYLCASSSTGKDDEKLFFGSGTQLSVL.

The chain couples TRBV28 to TRBJ2-7, with 8 positions matching TRBD2. V dropped 2 bases and J dropped 1; count of bases not matched to a gene: 4. Germline V CDR1 and CDR2: MDHEN, SYDVKM. The CDR3 covers 15 residues. The CDR3 sequence is CASSLGGGQSYEQYF. The CDR3 DNA sequence: TGTGCCAGCAGTTTAGGCGGGGGGCAATCCTACGAGCAGTACTTC.

CDR3 in DNA: TGTGCCAGCACCGGGACAGGGGGCGTCGGGGAGCTGTTTTTT. Translation gives CASTGTGGVGELFF. The gene calls are TRBV2 and TRBJ2-2, with 12 bases aligning to TRBD1. J lost 7 bases, V lost 7 bases, and 4 bases had no gene match. The CDR3 is made up of 14 amino acids. Germline assignment: CDR1 SNHLY and CDR2 FYNNEI.

This chain joins TRBV7-3 and TRBJ1-2; D unresolved. The CDR3 is made up of 16 amino acids. Deletions cut 1 base from V and 6 bases from J, with 18 bases between. Germline CDR1 and CDR2: SGHTA and FQGTGA. In DNA form, the CDR3 reads TGTGCCAGCAGCTTAATGGCGACTGCTCTGGTGGATGGCTACACCTTC. This gives the protein CASSLMATALVDGYTF.

The CDR3 loop reads CASSLLQGDSNQPQHF. The CDR3 bases are TGTGCCAGCAGTTTACTACAGGGGGATAGCAATCAGCCCCAGCATTTT. This chain links TRBV28 with TRBJ1-5; 8 bases line up with TRBD1. Germline V gives CDR1 MDHEN, CDR2 SYDVKM. The V gene end was trimmed by 2 bases and the J gene end by 0 bases; junction bases not matched to a gene: 3. This CDR3 spans 16 amino acids. The whole variable domain, remainder taken from reference TRBV28 and TRBJ1-5, is DVKVTQSSRYLVKRTGEKVFLECVQDMDHENMFWYRQDPGLGLRLIYFSYDVKMKEKGDIPEGYSVSREKKERFSLILESASTNQTSMYLCASSLLQGDSNQPQHFGDGTRLSIL.

This chain joins TRBV4-3 and TRBJ1-1, with 7 bases aligning to TRBD1. Trimming cost V 4 bases and J 6 bases; bases outside gene matches: 8. Germline values: CDR1 LGHNA, CDR2 YSLEER. The CDR3 covers 14 residues. The CDR3 coding sequence is TGCGCCAGCAGCCCCCGACAGGGTATACCTGAAGCTTTCTTT. Protein sequence: CASSPRQGIPEAFF.

CDR3: CASSQDRSPGETQYF. The CDR3 DNA follows: TGCGCCAGCAGCCAAGATCGGTCCCCGGGGGAGACCCAGTACTTC. This chain connects TRBV4-1 to TRBJ2-5, with D perhaps TRBD2 (5 bases). The germline V gene encodes CDR1 MGHRA and CDR2 YSYEKL. The CDR3 loop spans 15 amino acids. Trimming stripped 0 bases from V and 5 bases from J, with 13 bases between.

The chain links TRBV28 to TRBJ1-5, with a tentative D call TRBD1 (5 bases). Germline assignment: CDR1 MDHEN and CDR2 SYDVKM. The CDR3 has 15 residues. V shed 3 bases and J shed 3 bases, with 12 bases lying between them. The CDR3 DNA follows: TGTGCCAGCAGTTTTTCAGGGAGTTCCAATCAGCCCCAGCATTTT. Translation gives CASSFSGSSNQPQHF. Using reference TRBV28 and TRBJ1-5 for the parts outside the CDR3, the full variable domain is DVKVTQSSRYLVKRTGEKVFLECVQDMDHENMFWYRQDPGLGLRLIYFSYDVKMKEKGDIPEGYSVSREKKERFSLILESASTNQTSMYLCASSFSGSSNQPQHFGDGTRLSIL.

This chain connects TRBV5-1 to TRBJ1-6; the D is unclear. The V end lost 3 bases, the J end lost 4 bases, and 2 bases lay between the germline ends. The V gene's germline CDR1 is SGHRS and CDR2 YFSETQ. The CDR3 length is 12 residues. CDR3 DNA: TGCGCCAGCAGCTCTTATAATTCACCCCTCCACTTT. It translates to CASSSYNSPLHF.

The chain is built from TRBV21-1 and TRBJ2-7; the tabulated D call, TRBD1, remains unverified against the DNA. TRBV21-1 is given as a pseudogene. This CDR3 region has 18 residues. The CDR3, as DNA: TGTGCCAGCAGGTCCCCAGGTCCGGTTGTTACTTCCCCCTACGAGCAGTACTTC. Protein sequence: CASRSPGPVVTSPYEQYF.

A single count supports this clone. V usage is TRBV23-1 and J usage is TRBJ2-7, with 7 positions matching TRBD1. TRBV23-1 is filed as an ORF, its function uncertain. This CDR3 is built from 20 residues. V was clipped by 5 bases and J by 1 base; unmatched bases: 23. Here the CDR3 reads CASSYLTRPRDSEASYEQYF. The CDR3 DNA follows: TGCGCCAGCAGTTACCTAACCCGCCCCCGGGACAGTGAAGCTTCCTACGAGCAGTACTTC.

The rearrangement links TRBV29-1 to TRBJ1-2; 7 nucleotides align to TRBD1. CDR1 is SQVTM and CDR2 is ANQGSEA in the germline V gene. The CDR3 has 14 residues. V gave up 7 bases and J gave up 6 bases; unmatched junction bases: 14. The CDR3 loop is CSALHRGTDNGYTF. The DNA of the CDR3 is TGCAGCGCTCTACACCGAGGGACAGACAATGGCTACACCTTC.

This clone was counted a single time. The chain has TRBV6-1 and TRBJ2-2; perhaps D is TRBD1 or TRBD2 (6 bases each). CDR3 length: 17 residues. V lost 3 bases and J lost 1, with 15 bases in between. Looked up from germline, CDR1 is MNHNS and CDR2 is SASEGT. This CDR3 is CASSDRGVVQNTGELFF. The DNA of the CDR3 is TGTGCCAGCAGTGATAGGGGGGTGGTCCAGAACACCGGGGAGCTGTTTTTT.

This sequence joins TRBV7-2 and TRBJ2-1; D might be TRBD1 (6 bases). CDR3 length: 16 residues. V lost 2 bases, J lost 5 bases, and 16 bases lay in between. Germline V CDR1 and CDR2: SGHTA, FQGNSA. The CDR3 sequence is CASSLIGRTAHNEQFF. Here the CDR3 DNA reads TGTGCCAGCAGCTTAATTGGAAGGACAGCCCACAATGAGCAGTTCTTC. The variable domain in full, with the rest retrieved from reference TRBV7-2 and TRBJ2-1, is GAGVSQSPSNKVTEKGKDVELRCDPISGHTALYWYRQSLGQGLEFLIYFQGNSAPDKSGLPSDRFSAERTGGSVSTLTIQRTQQEDSAVYLCASSLIGRTAHNEQFFGPGTRLTVL.

V usage is TRBV19 and J usage is TRBJ2-7; 9 bases align to TRBD1. The ends lost 3 bases at V and 5 bases at J; junction bases unmatched: 8. This CDR3 is 15 amino acids long. Germline lookup yields CDR1 LNHDA and CDR2 SQIVND (reference sequence). The CDR3 DNA reads as TGTGCCAGTAGTATTCCGGGACAGGGCGGGCACGAGCAGTACTTC. Translation: CASSIPGQGGHEQYF. The full variable domain, completed using reference TRBV19 and TRBJ2-7, is DGGITQSPKYLFRKEGQNVTLSCEQNLNHDAMYWYRQDPGQGLRLIYYSQIVNDFQKGDIAEGYSVSREKKESFPLTVTSAQKNPTAFYLCASSIPGQGGHEQYFGPGTRLTVT.

The CDR3 DNA reads TGTGCCAGTACGCCCCTGACAGGGGGCACCTATGGCTACACCTTC. Translated, it gives CASTPLTGGTYGYTF. The V call is TRBV19, the J call TRBJ1-2, with 10 bases matching TRBD1. CDR3 length: 15 amino acids. The V gene end was trimmed by 7 bases and the J gene end by 4 bases; junction bases not matched to a gene: 9. Germline V lookup: CDR1 LNHDA, CDR2 SQIVND (reference sequence).

CDR3 amino acids: CASSEYPGGCYGYTF. Here the CDR3 DNA reads TGCGCCAGCAGTGAGTATCCGGGGGGCTGCTATGGCTACACCTTC. V is TRBV10-1 and J is TRBJ1-2; D might be TRBD1 (6 bases). CDR3 length: 15 amino acids. Germline V gene data show CDR1 as WNHNN and CDR2 as SYGVQD (reference sequence). Trimming pared 1 base from V and 4 bases from J, leaving 13 bases between.

This clone was observed a few times. The sample holds other DNA sequences that translate to the same CDR3. The rearrangement links TRBV6-5 to TRBJ1-2; the D is unclear. The CDR3 is made up of 15 amino acids. CDR1 and CDR2 (germline): MNHEY, SVGAGI. Trimming cost V 2 bases and J 2 bases, with 12 bases left between them. CDR3 in amino acids: CASSYAGTGNYGYTF. Written as DNA, the CDR3 is TGTGCCAGCAGTTACGCGGGTACTGGGAACTATGGCTACACCTTC.

This chain uses TRBV30 with TRBJ1-1; D is unclear. This CDR3 comprises 13 residues. CDR1 GTSNPN and CDR2 SVGIG come from the germline V gene (reference sequence). The V end was cut by 3 bases, the J end by 4 bases, with 12 bases between. CDR3 loop: CAWRDHSTTEAFF. Here the CDR3 DNA reads TGTGCCTGGAGAGACCATAGTACCACTGAAGCTTTCTTT. The variable domain in full, with the rest retrieved from reference TRBV30 and TRBJ1-1, is SQTIHQWPATLVQPVGSPLSLECTVEGTSNPNLYWYRQAAGRGLQLLFYSVGIGQISSEVPQNLSASRPQDRQFILSSKKLLLSDSGFYLCAWRDHSTTEAFFGQGTRLTVV.

The chain carries TRBV6-6 and TRBJ2-4; D may be TRBD2 (6 bases). This CDR3 spans 11 amino acids. Trimming shortened V by 5 bases and J by 13 bases, and 12 bases separated the two germline ends. CDR1 and CDR2 from the germline V gene are MNHNY and SVGAGI (reference sequence). CDR3 bases: TGTGCCAGCAGTAACCCCGGAGGGCAGTACTTC. Translating gives CASSNPGGQYF.

This clone was counted only a few times. This sequence joins TRBV28 and TRBJ2-7, with TRBD2 matching over 9 bases. The CDR3 extends over 15 amino acids. The V segment lost 0 bases and the J segment 3 bases; nucleotides outside the gene matches: 3. Germline V gene data show CDR1 as MDHEN and CDR2 as SYDVKM. CDR3 protein: CASSLWGAGGYEQYF. The CDR3 nucleotides are TGTGCCAGCAGTTTATGGGGAGCGGGGGGCTACGAGCAGTACTTC.

The V gene is TRBV7-2, the J gene TRBJ2-7; the D call may be TRBD1 or TRBD2 (6 bases each). From germline, CDR1 is SGHTA and CDR2 FQGNSA. CDR3 size: 14 residues. With 5 bases removed from V and 6 bases from J, the gap between germline ends came to 17 bases. The CDR3 is CASSHALQGGEQYF. The CDR3 bases are TGTGCCAGCAGCCACGCTCTACAGGGAGGCGAGCAGTACTTC.

J is TRBJ2-2 and V is TRBV27; D uncertain. With 5 bases removed from V and 0 bases from J, the gap between germline ends came to 13 bases. Germline V gene lookup returns CDR1 MNHEY and CDR2 SMNVEV (reference sequence). The CDR3 has 16 amino acids. This CDR3 reads CASSPPWPANTGELFF. The CDR3 DNA reads TGTGCCAGCAGTCCCCCCTGGCCCGCGAACACCGGGGAGCTGTTTTTT.

J is TRBJ1-6 and V is TRBV6-5; no clear D. Germline CDR1 reads MNHEY; CDR2 reads SVGAGI. The CDR3 totals 13 residues. Trimming removed 0 bases from V and 13 bases from J, with 10 bases in between. The CDR3 region has the DNA TGTGCCAGCAGTTACTCGGTCAGGTCCCCCCTCCACTTT. It codes for CASSYSVRSPLHF.

V and J are TRBV11-2 and TRBJ2-3; tentatively, D is TRBD2 (6 bases). Germline loops: CDR1 SGHAT, CDR2 FQNNGV. V was trimmed by 3 bases and J by 6 bases, leaving 13 bases between them. This CDR3 spans 14 amino acids. CDR3 nucleotides: TGTGCCAGCAGCTTTCAGGCCCTAGCGGATACGCAGTATTTT. This gives the protein CASSFQALADTQYF.